A single sample gave rise to the 12 T cell receptor beta chains below, sequenced in a study of blood T cell repertoires in COVID-19. Libraries were prepared by immunoSEQ multiplex PCR; TCRdb keeps only in-frame clonotypes and omits some of them. The sample records about 38,000 clones, 85% to 90% being singletons. The sample taken for sequencing was peripheral blood. The source is a man in his forties or fifties with active or convalescent COVID-19.

The chain employs TRBV7-3 and TRBJ2-7; TRBD1 might be the D (5 bases). V dropped 1 base and J dropped 4 bases, with 8 bases sitting between them. Per germline, CDR1 SGHTA and CDR2 FQGTGA. The CDR3 is 13 residues long. CDR3 loop: CASSLKAGYEQYV. CDR3 DNA: TGTGCCAGCAGCTTAAAGGCAGGGTACGAGCAGTACGTC.

This rearrangement joins TRBV10-3 to TRBJ2-1; 9 bases are a match to TRBD2. The J segment lost 7 bases and the V segment lost 8 bases, leaving 9 bases of the junction unmatched. The CDR3 extends over 14 amino acids. Germline lookup yields CDR1 ENHRY and CDR2 SYGVKD. This CDR3 reads CAISMQRGENEQFF. The CDR3 coding sequence is TGTGCCATCTCTATGCAGCGGGGGGAAAATGAGCAGTTCTTC.

This chain links TRBV27 with TRBJ1-5, with 7 bases identical to TRBD1. This CDR3 has 16 residues. V dropped 6 bases and J dropped 0; count of bases not matched to a gene: 8. CDR1 MNHEY and CDR2 SMNVEV come from the germline V gene (reference sequence). The CDR3 here is CASSQTGAPSNQPQHF. The CDR3 bases are TGTGCCAGCAGCCAAACAGGGGCCCCTAGCAATCAGCCCCAGCATTTT.

This sequence joins TRBV2 and TRBJ2-5; 10 bases match TRBD2. The V gene's germline CDR1 is SNHLY and CDR2 FYNNEI. The length of the CDR3 is 17 residues. V dropped 3 bases and J dropped 6; count of bases not matched to a gene: 13. CDR3 loop: CASSERTSGTLGKTQYF. CDR3 in DNA: TGTGCCAGCAGTGAGAGGACTAGCGGAACTCTAGGGAAGACCCAGTACTTC.

This rearrangement joins TRBV11-2 to TRBJ2-7, with a possible D match to TRBD2 (6 bases). The V gene's germline CDR1 is SGHAT and CDR2 FQNNGV. There are 15 residues in the CDR3. V dropped 5 bases and J dropped 3 bases, with 17 bases sitting between them. CDR3: CASSPSAGSIYEQYF. DNA of the CDR3: TGTGCCAGCAGCCCCTCGGCGGGGAGCATCTACGAGCAGTACTTC.

The chain carries TRBV7-8 and TRBJ2-7; D uncertain. The CDR3 has 13 amino acids. Between the trimmed V and J ends, which lost 5 bases and 3 bases, there was a span of 11 bases. Germline V gene lookup returns CDR1 SGHVS and CDR2 FQNEAQ. Here the CDR3 DNA reads TGTGCCAGCAGCCGGTCAGGCAGCTACGAGCAGTACTTC. Translation gives CASSRSGSYEQYF.

The chain couples TRBV11-2 to TRBJ2-7, with D unclear. Germline assignment: CDR1 SGHAT and CDR2 FQNNGV. The CDR3 runs to 14 residues. Trimming removed 5 bases at V and 0 bases at J, with 11 bases between. The CDR3 DNA reads TGTGCCAGCAGCCACGCCGCCAGCTCCTACGAGCAGTACGTC. Amino acid sequence: CASSHAASSYEQYV.

The rearrangement joins TRBV9 to TRBJ2-5; 8 nucleotides match TRBD2. Germline assignment: CDR1 SGDLS and CDR2 YYNGEE. CDR3 length: 15 amino acids. V was pared by 3 bases and J by 7 bases, with 11 bases of the junction left unmatched. The CDR3 reads CASSERGALAGTQYF. The CDR3 DNA reads TGTGCCAGCAGCGAGAGGGGGGCTCTAGCGGGGACCCAGTACTTC.

The rearrangement joins TRBV3-1 (or the pseudogene TRBV3-2) to TRBJ1-5; no definite D call. This CDR3 has 15 residues. Germline V lookup: CDR1 LGHDT, CDR2 YNNKEL (reference sequence). Between the trimmed V and J ends, which lost 0 bases and 0 bases, there was a span of 6 bases. Here the CDR3 DNA reads TGTGCCAGCAGCCAAGAGCTATATAGCAATCAGCCCCAGCATTTT. This codes for CASSQELYSNQPQHF.

Turning to this clone: Other DNA sequences in this specimen translate into the identical CDR3. The chain joins TRBV3-1 (or the pseudogene TRBV3-2) to TRBJ2-5; 7 positions match TRBD1. Germline CDR1 LGHDT, CDR2 YNNKEL (reference sequence). This CDR3 is built from 12 residues. The V gene end was trimmed by 3 bases and the J gene end by 5 bases; junction bases not matched to a gene: 0. DNA of the CDR3: TGTGCCAGCAGCCAGGACAGGGAGACCCAGTACTTC. Protein sequence: CASSQDRETQYF.

This clone was counted a single time. The genes are TRBV19 and TRBJ2-7, with TRBD1 identical over 7 bases. The CDR3 totals 14 residues. CDR1 LNHDA and CDR2 SQIVND come from the germline V gene (reference sequence). V lost 8 bases and J lost 2; bases outside the gene matches: 9. For the CDR3, the DNA is TGTGCCAGTTCCCAACAGGGGCCACCCTACGAGCAGTACTTC. This translates into CASSQQGPPYEQYF.

The gene calls are TRBV5-1 and TRBJ1-2; D gene uncertain. This CDR3 region has 13 residues. Trimming removed 1 base from V and 2 bases from J, with 6 bases in between. In germline, CDR1 is SGHRS, CDR2 YFSETQ. CDR3 DNA: TGCGCCAGCAGCTTGAACGGGAACTATGGCTACACCTTC. Encoded protein: CASSLNGNYGYTF. The variable domain in full, with the rest retrieved from reference TRBV5-1 and TRBJ1-2, is KAGVTQTPRYLIKTRGQQVTLSCSPISGHRSVSWYQQTPGQGLQFLFEYFSETQRNKGNFPGRFSGRQFSNSRSEMNVSTLELGDSALYLCASSLNGNYGYTFGSGTRLTVV.